This TCR beta chain was identified in a study of siplizumab effects on memory and regulatory T cells. For the study at large: The pairing of mixed lymphocyte reactions set siplizumab at approximately 0.92 ug/mL against the absence of drug.

Kept together in coculture, the mixed lymphocyte reaction cells spent more than five days at 37°C. Profiling relied on immunoSEQ multiplex PCR, and the TCRdb table lists in-frame clones only, not all of them. The table shows 15,000 to 20,000 clones, with 35% to 60% occurring only once. Broader study findings: Significant reduction of alloreactive sequences traceable to unstimulated CD4+ memory cells was observed with siplizumab. The naive T cell population seemed more diverse than memory cells and seemed a major contributor to the alloresponse. The mapping of alloreactive clones to unstimulated subsets covered only a minor fraction of them.

On this clone itself: Its antigen is not known.

Sample: CFSE-low (dividing) CD4+ T cells sorted from an allogeneic mixed lymphocyte reaction. The origin of this receptor is a human donor in good health; the cells came from an allogeneic mixed lymphocyte reaction.

The CDR3: CASSRDVGGYGYTF. As DNA, the CDR3 is TGTGCCAGCAGCCGCGACGTGGGAGGATATGGCTACACCTTC. The chain is built from TRBV7-9 and TRBJ1-2; D ambiguous. CDR1 SEHNR and CDR2 FQNEAQ come from the germline V gene (reference sequence). Deletions cut 5 bases from V and 5 bases from J, with 15 bases between. The CDR3 loop spans 14 amino acids.